The rows below give T cell receptor beta chains drawn from one sample of a study of blood T cell repertoires in COVID-19. Only in-frame clones appear in the TCRdb table, and some are missing; sequencing was by immunoSEQ multiplex PCR. The sample lists roughly 280,000 clones, about 85% seen once, with approximately 4% in the top ten. Sequencing input: peripheral blood. Receptors originate from a man aged 18 to 30 with active or convalescent COVID-19. Each CDR3 is given with its conserved first and last residue. D genes are given only for firm matches. A row's size may be missing; if present it is once, few, many or a size class.

v_gene	abundance	j_gene	d_gene	CDR3aa	CDR3nt
TRBV3-1/TRBV3-2	-	TRBJ1-3	-	CASSPRSDGLFGNTIYF	TGTGCCAGCAGCCCCCGGTCAGATGGGCTATTTGGGAACACCATATATTTT
TRBV12-3/TRBV12-4	-	TRBJ2-7	TRBD1	CASSLQGIHEQYF	TGTGCCAGCAGCCTACAGGGGATCCACGAGCAGTACTTC
TRBV7-9	once	TRBJ2-1	-	CASSFLQGSSYNEQFF	TGTGCCAGCAGCTTTCTGCAGGGGAGCTCCTACAATGAGCAGTTCTTC
TRBV11-3	-	TRBJ2-3	TRBD2	CASSLVASGRLTDTQYF	TGTGCCAGCAGCTTAGTTGCTAGCGGGAGGCTCACAGATACGCAGTATTTT
TRBV5-1	-	TRBJ2-7	-	CASSFDIDPEQYF	TGCGCCAGCAGCTTTGACATTGATCCCGAGCAGTACTTC
TRBV27	-	TRBJ2-5	-	CASSLSPPGPGAQYF	TGTGCCAGCAGTTTATCCCCCCCGGGACCAGGGGCCCAGTACTTC
TRBV7-2	-	TRBJ1-2	-	CASSLTRDGYTF	TGTGCCAGCAGCTTAACCAGGGATGGCTACACCTTC
TRBV4-1	-	TRBJ1-2	-	CASSSGGKNYGYTF	TGCGCCAGCAGCTCGGGGGGGAAAAACTATGGCTACACCTTC
TRBV4-1	-	TRBJ2-7	-	CASSQALAGEQYF	TGCGCCAGCAGCCAAGCACTAGCCGGCGAGCAGTACTTC
TRBV25-1	-	TRBJ1-2	-	CASSPGLYGYTF	TGTGCCAGCAGTCCGGGTCTATATGGCTACACCTTC
TRBV10-3	-	TRBJ1-2	TRBD1	CAISRQGKLREGYTF	TGTGCCATCAGTCGACAGGGGAAGTTGAGAGAGGGCTACACCTTC
TRBV5-1	few	TRBJ2-3	-	CASSLSGGTDTQYF	TGCGCCAGCAGCTTGTCAGGGGGCACAGATACGCAGTATTTT
TRBV29-1	-	TRBJ1-2	-	CSVEMGGRDYGYTF	TGCAGCGTTGAGATGGGCGGGAGGGACTATGGCTACACCTTC
TRBV27	once	TRBJ2-5	TRBD2	CASSLAPSGGQETQYF	TGTGCCAGCAGTTTAGCTCCTAGCGGGGGCCAAGAGACCCAGTACTTC
TRBV10-3	-	TRBJ2-5	-	CAISGQPKETQYF	TGTGCCATCAGCGGACAGCCCAAAGAGACCCAGTACTTC
TRBV27	few	TRBJ1-4	-	CASTLGGEKLFF	TGTGCCAGCACCCTAGGAGGAGAAAAACTGTTTTTT
TRBV6-5	-	TRBJ1-1	-	CASSYDYRVNTEAFF	TGTGCCAGCAGTTACGATTACAGAGTGAACACTGAAGCTTTCTTT
TRBV5-1	-	TRBJ1-2	TRBD1	CASSPGQGYRYGYTF	TGCGCCAGCAGCCCTGGACAGGGCTATAGGTATGGCTACACCTTC
TRBV11-3	-	TRBJ1-1	-	CASSFRGRMNTEAFF	TGTGCCAGCAGCTTTAGGGGCAGGATGAACACTGAAGCTTTCTTT
TRBV6-5	-	TRBJ1-4	-	CASRDTNEKLFF	TGTGCCAGCAGAGACACGAATGAAAAACTGTTTTTT
TRBV5-1	-	TRBJ2-1	TRBD2	CASSDLAGGFNEQFF	TGCGCCAGCAGCGATCTAGCGGGAGGGTTCAATGAGCAGTTCTTC
TRBV5-1	-	TRBJ1-1	-	CASRPRIEGTTEAFF	TGCGCCAGCAGGCCTAGGATTGAGGGTACTACTGAAGCTTTCTTT
TRBV5-5	-	TRBJ2-7	TRBD2	CASSLARLAGGSYEQYF	TGTGCCAGCAGTTTGGCCCGCCTTGCGGGGGGCTCCTACGAGCAGTACTTC
TRBV10-3	-	TRBJ1-5	TRBD1	CAISRDRGGNQPQHF	TGTGCCATCAGCCGGGACAGGGGGGGCAATCAGCCCCAGCATTTT
TRBV2	-	TRBJ1-2	TRBD1	CARVDRGNYGYTF	TGTGCCAGAGTGGACAGGGGGAACTATGGCTACACCTTC
TRBV28	-	TRBJ2-7	TRBD2	CASSTVAGGAYEQYF	TGTGCCAGCAGTACTGTAGCGGGGGGCGCCTACGAGCAGTACTTC
TRBV28	-	TRBJ1-2	-	CASSAGAGYTF	TGTGCCAGCAGTGCAGGGGCGGGCTACACCTTC
TRBV3-1/TRBV3-2	-	TRBJ2-1	-	CASSQDRETHEQFF	TGTGCCAGCAGCCAAGATCGGGAGACTCATGAGCAGTTCTTC
TRBV5-6	-	TRBJ2-7	-	CASSLNGDRNSYEQYF	TGTGCCAGCAGCTTGAACGGGGATCGGAATTCATACGAGCAGTACTTC
TRBV19	-	TRBJ1-2	-	CASSRAQGGGYTF	TGTGCCAGTAGTAGGGCGCAGGGTGGAGGCTACACCTTC
TRBV25-1	-	TRBJ1-4	TRBD1	CASSESEGTANEKLFF	TGTGCCAGCAGTGAATCGGAAGGGACAGCTAATGAAAAACTGTTTTTT
TRBV6-4	-	TRBJ1-2	-	CASSPYLGDGYTF	TGTGCCAGCAGTCCCTACCTCGGAGATGGCTACACCTTC
TRBV5-1	-	TRBJ2-1	-	CASSRAPGQYSYNEQFF	TGCGCCAGCAGCAGAGCACCGGGACAATATTCCTACAATGAGCAGTTCTTC
TRBV11-2	-	TRBJ2-1	TRBD1	CASSQQGTGVYYEQFF	TGTGCCAGCAGCCAACAAGGGACAGGGGTTTACTATGAGCAGTTCTTC
TRBV7-3	-	TRBJ2-3	TRBD2	CASSLTPLPGGATDTQYF	TGTGCCAGCAGCTTAACCCCCCTACCGGGGGGGGCAACAGATACGCAGTATTTT
TRBV19	-	TRBJ2-5	-	CASSPREAGGMETQYF	TGTGCCAGTAGTCCCCGTGAGGCAGGGGGGATGGAGACCCAGTACTTC
TRBV6-2/TRBV6-3	once	TRBJ2-7	TRBD2	CASSYGSSGRLEQYF	TGTGCCAGCAGTTACGGGTCTAGCGGGAGACTCGAGCAGTACTTC
TRBV27	-	TRBJ2-3	TRBD1	CASSLGTGSKGGTDTQYF	TGTGCCAGCAGTTTAGGGACAGGGAGTAAGGGCGGCACAGATACGCAGTATTTT
TRBV27	-	TRBJ1-2	TRBD1	CASRRDRGNYGYTF	TGTGCCAGCAGAAGGGACAGGGGGAACTATGGCTACACCTTC
TRBV7-2	-	TRBJ1-1	-	CASSLVPGGTEAFF	TGTGCCAGCAGCTTAGTTCCCGGGGGCACTGAAGCTTTCTTT
TRBV7-9	-	TRBJ2-1	TRBD1	CASSPDRVGGEQFF	TGTGCCAGCAGCCCCGACAGGGTAGGCGGTGAGCAGTTCTTC
TRBV7-9	-	TRBJ2-7	-	CASSRDLTFYEQYF	TGTGCCAGCAGCCGGGACTTAACCTTTTACGAGCAGTACTTC
TRBV4-2	-	TRBJ2-1	-	CASSQESSRGRDEQFF	TGTGCCAGCAGCCAAGAAAGTTCGAGGGGGAGGGATGAGCAGTTCTTC
TRBV6-5	-	TRBJ2-5	-	CASSYSQYQETQYF	TGTGCCAGCAGTTACTCGCAGTACCAAGAGACCCAGTACTTC
TRBV5-4	-	TRBJ2-5	-	CASKPGGLVTETQYF	TGTGCCAGCAAACCAGGGGGACTAGTCACGGAGACCCAGTACTTC
TRBV5-4	-	TRBJ1-4	-	CASSSKIGEGEKLFF	TGTGCCAGCAGCTCGAAGATAGGGGAGGGAGAAAAACTGTTTTTT
TRBV5-4	few	TRBJ2-7	TRBD1	CASSQGTGNYEQYF	TGTGCCAGCAGCCAGGGGACAGGGAACTACGAGCAGTACTTC
TRBV7-6	-	TRBJ1-3	-	CASSLGQHSGNTIYF	TGTGCCAGCAGCTTAGGGCAACACTCTGGAAACACCATATATTTT
TRBV6-5	-	TRBJ1-1	-	CASRRTGEAFF	TGTGCCAGCAGACGAACAGGGGAAGCTTTCTTT
TRBV28	-	TRBJ2-2	TRBD2	CASSQGGGNTGELFF	TGTGCCAGCAGCCAGGGCGGGGGGAACACCGGGGAGCTGTTTTTT
TRBV5-1	-	TRBJ2-2	-	CASSYRLEADTGELFF	TGCGCCAGCAGCTATCGACTAGAAGCGGACACCGGGGAGCTGTTTTTT
TRBV19	few	TRBJ1-3	-	CASHSGSGNTIYF	TGTGCCAGTCACTCGGGCTCTGGAAACACCATATATTTT
TRBV19	-	TRBJ1-2	-	CASSPAGGYGYTF	TGTGCCAGTAGTCCCGCTGGAGGCTATGGCTACACCTTC